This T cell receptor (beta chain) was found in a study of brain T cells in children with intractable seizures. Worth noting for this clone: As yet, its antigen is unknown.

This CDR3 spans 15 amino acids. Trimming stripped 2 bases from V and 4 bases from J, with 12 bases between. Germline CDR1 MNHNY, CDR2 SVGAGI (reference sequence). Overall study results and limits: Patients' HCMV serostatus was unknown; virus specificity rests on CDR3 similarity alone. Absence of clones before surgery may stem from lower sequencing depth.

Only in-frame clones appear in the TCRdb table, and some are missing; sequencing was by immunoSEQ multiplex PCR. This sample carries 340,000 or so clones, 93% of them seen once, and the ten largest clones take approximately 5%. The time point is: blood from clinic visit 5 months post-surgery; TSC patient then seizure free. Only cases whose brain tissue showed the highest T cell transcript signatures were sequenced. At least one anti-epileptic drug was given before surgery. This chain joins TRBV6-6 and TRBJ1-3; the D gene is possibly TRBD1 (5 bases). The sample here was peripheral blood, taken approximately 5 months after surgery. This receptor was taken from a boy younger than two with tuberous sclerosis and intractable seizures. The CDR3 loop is CASSYAQGRGNTIYF. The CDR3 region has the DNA TGTGCCAGCAGTTACGCCCAGGGACGGGGAAACACCATATATTTT.